This is a list of T cell receptor beta chains from one sample in a study of cytomegalovirus exposure and HLA in healthy donors. Repertoires were generated with immunoSEQ multiplex PCR, while TCRdb's copy carries only in-frame clones and drops some. Among around 150,000 clones listed, roughly 82% were seen once. Sequencing input: PBMCs. These receptors came from a girl between 5 and 17 years old in good health and CMV-seropositive. CDR3s include the opening cysteine and the closing phenylalanine or tryptophan. Fields, in order: J gene, D gene, clone size, V gene, CDR3 length, CDR3 protein, CDR3 DNA. A D gene is named only where the DNA matches it firmly. For some rows the clone size is stated as once, few or many, or as a class when expanded; others skip it.

TRBJ2-1 TRBD1 . TRBV11-2 15 CASSSTTGSYNEQFF TGTGCCAGCAGCTCGACGACAGGGTCCTACAATGAGCAGTTCTTC
TRBJ2-2 . . TRBV5-4 15 CASSLPAANTGELFF TGTGCCAGCAGCTTACCAGCGGCGAACACCGGGGAGCTGTTTTTT
TRBJ2-7 . . TRBV2 13 CASTPPEDYEQYF TGTGCCAGCACTCCCCCGGAGGACTACGAGCAGTACTTC
TRBJ1-3 TRBD1 few TRBV9 18 CASSVLPGQGRTGNTIYF TGTGCCAGCAGCGTTTTACCGGGACAGGGCCGTACGGGAAACACCATATATTTT
TRBJ2-1 TRBD2 . TRBV7-3 15 CASSRSGSLGNEQFF TGTGCCAGCAGCCGTAGCGGGAGCCTCGGGAATGAGCAGTTCTTC
TRBJ2-7 TRBD2 . TRBV5-5 13 CASSSLPGGEQYF TGTGCCAGCAGCTCCCTCCCGGGGGGCGAGCAGTACTTC
TRBJ2-1 . . TRBV28 16 CASSFKWQGTYNEQFF TGTGCCAGCAGTTTCAAATGGCAGGGGACCTACAATGAGCAGTTCTTC
TRBJ1-4 TRBD1 . TRBV6-1 14 CASRAGTDHEKLFF TGTGCCAGCAGGGCCGGGACAGACCATGAAAAACTGTTTTTT
TRBJ2-3 TRBD1 . TRBV5-4 15 CASSLASRGRDTQYF TGTGCCAGCAGCTTGGCTTCCAGGGGGAGAGATACGCAGTATTTT
TRBJ2-1 . . TRBV15 16 CATSRALAIGEDEQFF TGTGCCACCAGCAGAGCTTTAGCGATTGGGGAGGATGAGCAGTTCTTC
TRBJ2-7 . . TRBV28 15 CASSRGVTSSYEQYF TGTGCCAGCAGTCGGGGAGTGACTAGCTCCTACGAGCAGTACTTC
TRBJ2-3 TRBD1 . TRBV28 16 CASSFPGQGVRGTQYF TGTGCCAGCAGCTTCCCGGGACAGGGAGTTAGAGGTACGCAGTATTTT
TRBJ2-7 TRBD1 . TRBV18 14 CATSPGQDFYEQYF TGTGCCACCAGTCCGGGACAGGATTTCTACGAGCAGTACTTC
TRBJ1-2 . few TRBV6-5 15 CASSYSMGLGYGYTF TGTGCCAGCAGTTACTCAATGGGGCTCGGCTATGGCTACACCTTC
TRBJ1-4 . . TRBV30 14 CAWSELLTNEKLFF TGTGCCTGGAGTGAACTGCTTACTAATGAAAAACTGTTTTTT
TRBJ2-1 TRBD1 . TRBV7-3 13 CASSWDSYNEQFF TGTGCCAGCAGTTGGGACAGTTACAATGAGCAGTTCTTC
TRBJ1-1 . few TRBV5-1 14 CASSRGAQGTEAFF TGCGCCAGCAGTCGGGGGGCGCAGGGCACTGAAGCTTTCTTT
TRBJ2-7 . . TRBV28 14 CASTVPGSYYEQYF TGTGCCAGCACTGTACCCGGGAGCTACTACGAGCAGTACTTC
TRBJ1-5 . . TRBV11-2 17 CASSSSPIPGSNQPQHF TGTGCCAGCAGCTCATCACCCATCCCAGGGAGCAATCAGCCCCAGCATTTT
TRBJ2-7 TRBD2 . TRBV28 13 CASRSPWGGEQYF TGTGCCAGCAGATCGCCCTGGGGGGGCGAGCAGTACTTC
TRBJ2-5 TRBD2 . TRBV6-5 16 CASSYSAGGPTETQYF TGTGCCAGCAGTTACTCGGCGGGAGGGCCTACGGAGACCCAGTACTTC
TRBJ1-1 . . TRBV19 14 CASDRSRGNTEAFF TGTGCCAGTGACAGGTCCCGGGGGAACACTGAAGCTTTCTTT
TRBJ1-2 TRBD1 . TRBV19 14 CASGPGQGTPGYTF TGTGCCAGTGGTCCGGGACAGGGAACTCCCGGCTACACCTTC
TRBJ2-1 . . TRBV27 12 CASSPRTALQFF TGTGCCAGCAGTCCTAGGACTGCCCTGCAGTTCTTC
TRBJ2-1 . . TRBV2 14 CASRWSSSYNEQFF TGTGCCAGCAGGTGGTCGAGCTCCTACAATGAGCAGTTCTTC
TRBJ2-7 TRBD1 . TRBV30 15 CAWSVPGQGGNEQYF TGTGCCTGGAGTGTCCCGGGACAGGGGGGGAACGAGCAGTACTTC
TRBJ1-5 TRBD1 once TRBV15 15 CATSGDRTGVRSQHF TGTGCCACCAGCGGAGACCGGACAGGGGTCCGGTCCCAGCATTTT
TRBJ2-3 TRBD1 . TRBV27 19 CASSSTGGDSDPNQGAQYF TGTGCCAGCAGTTCCACAGGGGGCGATTCCGACCCCAATCAGGGGGCGCAGTATTTT
TRBJ1-1 . . TRBV7-6 15 CASSPDSSRSTEAFF TGTGCCAGCAGCCCAGACTCGTCAAGGAGCACTGAAGCTTTCTTT
TRBJ2-1 . . TRBV5-1 15 CASSSTESSYNEQFF TGCGCCAGCAGCTCGACTGAATCCTCCTACAATGAGCAGTTCTTC
TRBJ1-1 TRBD1 . TRBV28 14 CASSFGTVNTEAFF TGTGCCAGCAGTTTTGGGACAGTGAACACTGAAGCTTTCTTT
TRBJ2-1 TRBD1 . TRBV7-2 13 CAEYRGMDNEQFF TGTGCCGAATACAGGGGGATGGACAATGAGCAGTTCTTC
TRBJ1-2 . once TRBV4-2 13 CASSQEQGGGYTF TGTGCCAGCAGCCAAGAGCAGGGAGGCGGCTACACCTTC
TRBJ1-1 . . TRBV15 12 CATSRGSTEAFF TGTGCCACCAGCAGAGGCAGCACTGAAGCTTTCTTT
TRBJ2-7 . . TRBV29-1 13 CSALEGRGYEQYF TGCAGCGCGTTGGAGGGTAGGGGCTACGAGCAGTACTTC
TRBJ2-1 TRBD2 . TRBV6-5 15 CASSFSGGDGNEQFF TGTGCCAGCAGTTTTAGCGGGGGGGATGGTAATGAGCAGTTCTTC
TRBJ2-5 TRBD2 . TRBV11-2 18 CASSPDSRLLAGQETQYF TGTGCCAGCAGCCCGGACTCCCGCTTACTAGCGGGCCAGGAGACCCAGTACTTC
TRBJ1-2 . . TRBV28 16 CASTPLGAAPNYGYTF TGTGCCAGCACCCCACTGGGCGCAGCTCCTAACTATGGCTACACCTTC
TRBJ1-3 . . TRBV9 16 CASSVESEAALNTIYF TGTGCCAGCAGCGTAGAGTCCGAGGCGGCGCTTAATACCATATATTTT
TRBJ1-1 TRBD1 . TRBV7-9 13 CASTGTGGTEAFF TGTGCCAGTACCGGGACAGGGGGCACTGAAGCTTTCTTT
TRBJ2-7 TRBD1 . TRBV11-3 15 CASSFGTGESYEQYF TGTGCCAGCAGCTTCGGGACAGGGGAATCCTACGAGCAGTACTTC
TRBJ1-1 . . TRBV30 13 CAWSVLMNTEAFF TGTGCCTGGAGTGTACTTATGAACACTGAAGCTTTCTTT
TRBJ2-1 . . TRBV7-3 16 CASSLTLGTDYNEQFF TGTGCCAGCAGCTTAACGCTCGGGACTGACTACAATGAGCAGTTCTTC
TRBJ2-4 TRBD2 once TRBV14 13 CASSRGLVNIQYF TGTGCCAGCAGCCGAGGACTAGTGAACATTCAGTACTTC
TRBJ2-7 TRBD1 . TRBV6-6 15 CASSYSLDRVYEQYF TGTGCCAGCAGTTACTCGTTGGACAGGGTCTACGAGCAGTACTTC
TRBJ1-2 . . TRBV2 13 CASSVAGVDGYTF TGTGCCAGCAGTGTGGCAGGGGTCGACGGCTACACCTTC
TRBJ1-4 . . TRBV19 15 CASSRQAREREKLFF TGTGCCAGTAGCCGACAGGCCAGGGAGCGTGAAAAACTGTTTTTT
TRBJ2-7 . . TRBV5-1 13 CASSLGLTSEQYF TGCGCCAGCAGCTTGGGGTTGACTTCCGAGCAGTACTTC
TRBJ2-5 TRBD2 few TRBV28 16 CASSYKREGFQETQYF TGTGCCAGCAGCTACAAGCGGGAGGGATTCCAAGAGACCCAGTACTTC
TRBJ1-5 . . TRBV30 14 CAWNEGGVGQPQHF TGTGCCTGGAATGAGGGCGGGGTGGGTCAGCCCCAGCATTTT
TRBJ2-7 . once TRBV19 15 CASSMMPGVPYEQYF TGTGCCAGTAGTATGATGCCGGGGGTGCCCTACGAGCAGTACTTC
TRBJ2-7 TRBD2 . TRBV27 17 CASNLHGRSGSYYEQYF TGTGCCAGCAACCTCCACGGGCGGAGCGGGAGTTACTACGAGCAGTACTTC
TRBJ1-5 . . TRBV19 17 CASNGPRGREGNQPQHF TGTGCCAGTAACGGACCGAGGGGCAGGGAGGGAAATCAGCCCCAGCATTTT
TRBJ2-2 . . TRBV7-9 16 CASSLATATNTGELFF TGTGCCAGCAGCTTAGCGACAGCAACGAACACCGGGGAGCTGTTTTTT
TRBJ1-1 . . TRBV13 15 CASSPQINPQGEAFF TGTGCCAGCAGCCCCCAGATTAACCCCCAGGGTGAAGCTTTCTTT